The text below deals with one T cell receptor beta chain. Its cognate antigen has yet to be identified. The record has no base qualities; no much larger clone is one base away. Other DNA sequences in this sample translate to the same CDR3. In the germline V gene, CDR1 corresponds to MNHEY and CDR2 to SVGAGI. Spanning cysteine to phenylalanine, the CDR3 consists of 11 amino acids. CDR3 DNA only is kept here, 33 bases in frame from base 1. Cut back by 5 bases and 0 bases, the V and J ends lie 2 bases apart. In light of the paper, this sample's time point label describes: baseline before first vaccination. Vaccinee samples were obtained from the UK trials COV001 and COV002, which included a single-blind randomized controlled phase 2/3 trial of AZD1222 (ChAdOx1 nCoV-19) in healthy adults. For TCRbeta chain sequencing, PBMC samples from trial participants were taken at day 0 and at day 28 after the second dose.

The CDR3 regions of human TCRbeta chains were analyzed by immunosequencing. On the study's bioinformatics: Repertoire TCRs were matched against a reference library of SARS-CoV-2-specific TCRs generated with the MIRA antigen-specificity platform. Breadth meant the fraction of unique TCRs that were SARS-CoV-2-associated, whereas depth meant the fraction of total T cells that were SARS-CoV-2-associated. Using the MIRA data, each spike-specific TCR was mapped to the spike region that the TCR reacts to and placed in a CD4 or CD8 class. Log10-transformed breadth and depth values were compared by one-way ANOVA with Sidak's multiple comparisons tests. As stored in TCRdb, this immuneACCESS dataset retains in-frame rearrangements with V and J assigned. A fraction of the clones does not appear; measured against another copy, unresolved V genes explain less than half of the discrepancy, and the remainder lacks a known reason. That table gives V, J and clone size, and the DNA gave D and trimming. The sample table holds about 180,000 clones, of which around 87% were seen once. The ten largest clones take up 2% to 3% of the sample.

The sample is drawn from a study of T cell responses to AZD1222 COVID-19 vaccine (TCRdb year 2021). Some background on the complete study: AZD1222 recipients with second doses at about 4 weeks or about 12 weeks were pooled, because spike-specific TCR depth and breadth did not differ between schedules. A total of 230 to 250 trial participants underwent TCR sequencing, of whom around 200 received two doses of AZD1222 and about 25 received two doses of the MenACWY control vaccine. Trial participants were enrolled into age subgroups of 18-55, 56-69 and 70-plus years, which contained approximately 150, 28 and 58 TCR-sequenced participants, respectively.

The investigation overall reported the following: Because no day 14 peak-response samples were available, the repertoires could be characterized only after the peak T cell response. In the small 56-69-year group, the increase in depth fell short of significance, most likely because of low power. The vaccine-associated CD4 TCRs covered the entire spike protein, and the dominant responses fell in regions 160-218 and 743-854. Conclusions about previously exposed vaccinees were limited because only 6 or 7 AZD1222 recipients were SARS-CoV-2 seropositive at baseline. After two AZD1222 doses, both the breadth and the depth of spike-specific TCRs were significantly higher than at day 0 and than in MenACWY recipients. Nearly half of unique spike-specific TCRs reportedly recognized epitopes outside regions mutated in the B.1.351 and B.1.1.7 variants. Participants were mostly white British, with more females than males. The authors suggested clonal diversity may have been underestimated.

Sequencing used peripheral blood, obtained on day 0 of AZD1222 vaccination. This receptor chain uses TRBV6-5 and TRBJ2-7, with no reliable assignment of the D segment. This clonotype was sampled from an adult in good health. This receptor carries the CDR3 CASSPSYEQYF. The nucleotides are TGTGCCAGCAGTCCCTCCTACGAGCAGTACTTC.